This TCR beta chain was captured in a study of blood T cell repertoires in COVID-19. Method: immunoSEQ multiplex PCR; TCRdb's copy keeps in-frame clones and lacks some. The sample has about 200,000 clones; about 85% are singletons. Specimen: PBMCs or T cells enriched from blood (not recorded which). This clonotype originated in a man aged 35-49 years who had recovered from COVID-19.

The CDR3 reads CASSELAGVGNEQFF. The CDR3 DNA reads as TGCGCCAGCAGCGAACTAGCGGGAGTAGGCAATGAGCAGTTCTTC. The chain uses TRBV5-1 and TRBJ2-1, with TRBD2 matching over 11 bases. This CDR3 comprises 15 residues. Looked up from germline, CDR1 is SGHRS and CDR2 is YFSETQ. The junction had 6 bases not matched to a gene; V was cut back by 4 bases and J by 6 bases.